The 12 T cell receptor beta chains in this list originate from one sample, sequenced in a study of blood T cells in healthy people across ages. The second PCR ran roughly 7 to 12 cycles with a sample-barcoded 5' primer and J-beta primers. TCRdb reanalysed the 5' RACE reads using MiXCR and keeps one entry per CDR3 protein. The sample yields more than 1.4 million distinct CDR3 sequences, roughly 40% seen once. Material for sequencing was blood. These receptors originate from a woman between 18 and 29 years old in good health.

This rearrangement joins TRBV4-1 to TRBJ1-1; D perhaps matches TRBD1 (6 bases). The CDR3 spans 16 residues. CDR1 and CDR2 from the germline V gene are MGHRA and YSYEKL. V was shortened by 5 bases and J by 5 bases, with 21 bases between the two germline ends. The CDR3 DNA follows: TGCGCCAGCAGCTTCCGGGACAATCACTTCGGGACTGAAGCTTTCTTT. Encoded protein: CASSFRDNHFGTEAFF.

The CDR3 sequence is CASSLWRAREDTQYF. DNA for the CDR3: TGTGCCAGCAGTTTGTGGCGGGCTCGGGAAGATACGCAGTATTTT. The gene calls are TRBV12-3 or TRBV12-4 and TRBJ2-3, with D possibly matching TRBD2 (5 bases). With 3 bases removed from V and 5 bases from J, the gap between germline ends came to 15 bases. This CDR3 has 15 residues.

Concerning this clonotype itself: One end of the junction varies from germline; a read error may be responsible. This chain connects TRBV20-1 to TRBJ2-5, with TRBD2 matching 7 bases. The closer fit of TRBJ2-7 to the DNA end suggests the J call may be wrong. This CDR3 region has 15 residues. CDR1 is DFQATT and CDR2 is SNEGSKA in the germline V gene (reference sequence). The CDR3 nucleotides are TGCAGTGCTGGAGATTCGGCGGGAGTTATCAACGAGCAGTACTTC. Translating it yields CSAGDSAGVINEQYF.

Concerning this clonotype itself: Relative to the germline gene, one junction end is altered; a read error may explain this. V usage is TRBV7-2 and J usage is TRBJ1-1; D perhaps matches TRBD1 (5 bases). The V gene's germline CDR1 is SGHTA and CDR2 FQGNSA. The CDR3 totals 14 residues. In nucleotides, the CDR3 is TGTGCCAGCAGCCCCGGGGCATGGAACACTGAAGCTTTATTT. Its protein is CASSPGAWNTEALF.

The chain employs TRBV4-1 and TRBJ2-7; perhaps TRBD2 as D (5 bases). The CDR3 has 13 amino acids. Per germline, CDR1 MGHRA and CDR2 YSYEKL. Deletions cut 3 bases from V and 3 bases from J, with 9 bases between. CDR3: CASSHPGVYEQYF. The DNA for the CDR3 is TGCGCCAGCAGCCATCCCGGGGTCTACGAGCAGTACTTC.

This chain joins TRBV20-1 and TRBJ1-1, with 8 bases aligning to TRBD1. The V gene end was trimmed by 2 bases and the J gene end by 2 bases; junction bases not matched to a gene: 4. The CDR3 contains 14 residues. Germline values: CDR1 DFQATT, CDR2 SNEGSKA (reference sequence). The CDR3 reads CSARWDRLNTEAFF. The CDR3, as DNA: TGCAGTGCTAGATGGGACAGGCTAAACACTGAAGCTTTCTTT.

The chain couples TRBV6-2 or TRBV6-3 to TRBJ2-6; TRBD2 might be the D (5 bases). V dropped 2 bases and J dropped 2 bases, with 7 bases sitting between them. Germline CDR1 is MNHEY and CDR2 is SVGEGT. CDR3 size: 15 residues. Here the CDR3 reads CASSYGGTGANVLTF. The CDR3, as DNA: TGTGCCAGCAGTTACGGAGGAACTGGGGCCAACGTCCTGACTTTC.

The sample holds many counts of this clonotype. The chain combines TRBV10-3 with TRBJ2-5, with D possibly being TRBD2 (5 bases). Trimming took 0 bases from V and 5 from J, leaving 10 bases between them. This CDR3 is built from 14 residues. CDR1 and CDR2 from the germline V gene are ENHRY and SYGVKD. CDR3 protein: CAISESATGETQYF. The CDR3 DNA is TGTGCCATCAGTGAGTCGGCCACGGGGGAGACCCAGTACTTC.

This clonotype was seen more than once but under ten times. The chain joins TRBV2 to TRBJ2-7, with 8 bases matching TRBD1. There are 15 residues in the CDR3. Trimming cost V 3 bases and J 0 bases; bases outside gene matches: 4. From germline, CDR1 is SNHLY and CDR2 FYNNEI. The CDR3 loop reads CASSDTGGVSYEQYF. CDR3 DNA: TGTGCCAGCAGTGACACAGGGGGTGTCTCCTACGAGCAGTACTTC. Filled out from reference TRBV2 and TRBJ2-7, the complete variable domain reads EPEVTQTPSHQVTQMGQEVILRCVPISNHLYFYWYRQILGQKVEFLVSFYNNEISEKSEIFDDQFSVERPDGSNFTLKIRSTKLEDSAMYFCASSDTGGVSYEQYFGPGTRLTVT.

The table lists this clonotype with many counts. This rearrangement joins TRBV20-1 to TRBJ2-7; D remains ambiguous. The CDR3 spans 15 residues. Per germline, CDR1 DFQATT and CDR2 SNEGSKA (reference sequence). Trimming pared 0 bases from V and 3 bases from J, leaving 15 bases between. This CDR3 reads CSARDGTSASYEQYF. The CDR3 DNA sequence: TGCAGTGCTAGAGACGGAACGTCGGCTAGCTACGAGCAGTACTTC.

This clonotype was counted only a few times. The rearrangement uses TRBV7-6 and TRBJ1-2; D may be TRBD1 (5 bases). Germline V gives CDR1 SGHVS, CDR2 FNYEAQ. The V gene lost 3 bases and the J gene lost 8 bases, with 13 bases spanning the gap. The CDR3 consists of 13 residues. This CDR3 reads CASSLGGVRGYTF. As DNA, the CDR3 is TGTGCCAGCAGCTTGGGGGGGGTGAGGGGCTACACCTTC.

The DNA for the CDR3 is TGTGCCAGCAGCCCTCCGGACCGACAGGGCGGGTATGGCTACACCTTC. Protein product: CASSPPDRQGGYGYTF. J is TRBJ1-2 and V is TRBV11-2, with TRBD1 matching over 7 bases. The CDR3 loop spans 16 amino acids. Germline V gene data show CDR1 as SGHAT and CDR2 as FQNNGV. V lost 5 bases to trimming and J lost 5 bases; unmatched junction nucleotides: 14.